A single sample gave rise to the 32 T cell receptor beta chains below, sequenced in a study of blood T cell repertoires in COVID-19. Sequencing was performed with immunoSEQ multiplex PCR; in TCRdb, only in-frame clones are kept and a portion is missing. Of hundreds of thousands of clones listed, around nine tenths are singletons. The specimen sequenced was peripheral blood. The source is a woman in her seventies with COVID-19, enrolled during active disease.

The chain links TRBV27 to TRBJ1-6; tentatively, D is TRBD1 (6 bases). This CDR3 has 17 amino acids. CDR1 is MNHEY, CDR2 SMNVEV, per germline (reference sequence). The V end lost 2 bases, the J end lost 8 bases, and 19 bases lay between the germline ends. The CDR3 DNA follows: TGTGCCAGCAGTTTAAGGGGGGGCGGGGTAATGGATTCACCCCTCCACTTT. Translated, it gives CASSLRGGGVMDSPLHF.

The chain couples TRBV6-6 to TRBJ1-1; a possible D gene is TRBD1 (6 bases). CDR1 MNHNY and CDR2 SVGAGI come from the germline V gene (reference sequence). Trimming stripped 4 bases from V and 5 bases from J, with 17 bases between. CDR3 length equals 15 residues. CDR3 protein: CASSSPNLQGTEAFF. Written as DNA, the CDR3 is TGTGCCAGCAGTTCCCCAAACCTCCAGGGGACTGAAGCTTTCTTT.

This clone was observed a handful of times. This CDR3 is also generated by other DNA sequences in the sample. This sequence joins TRBV24-1 and TRBJ2-3; D not certain. Trimming removed 2 bases from V and 2 bases from J, with 4 bases in between. Per the germline V gene, CDR1 is KGHDR and CDR2 is SFDVKD. The CDR3 runs 13 residues. As DNA, the CDR3 is TGTGCCACCAGTGATTCTTCCACAGATACGCAGTATTTT. It codes for CATSDSSTDTQYF.

The chain combines TRBV5-1 with TRBJ1-1; 9 bases are shared with TRBD1. After removal of 0 bases from V and 8 bases from J, the junction contained 5 bases not matched to a gene. Germline V gene data show CDR1 as SGHRS and CDR2 as YFSETQ. The CDR3 sequence is 14 residues long. The CDR3, as DNA: TGCGCCAGCAGCTTGGGGACAGGGGCCCGAGAAGCTTTCTTT. Translated, it gives CASSLGTGAREAFF. Variable domain in full (rest from reference TRBV5-1 and TRBJ1-1): KAGVTQTPRYLIKTRGQQVTLSCSPISGHRSVSWYQQTPGQGLQFLFEYFSETQRNKGNFPGRFSGRQFSNSRSEMNVSTLELGDSALYLCASSLGTGAREAFFGQGTRLTVV.

The V and J genes are TRBV29-1 and TRBJ1-2; maybe TRBD1 (5 bases). V shed 3 bases and J shed 9 bases, with 20 bases lying between them. The CDR3 has 14 residues. The germline gives CDR1 SQVTM, CDR2 ANQGSEA. DNA of the CDR3: TGCAGCGTTGAGGCTCGGCAGGGCGAGAAAAGCTACACCTTC. Its protein is CSVEARQGEKSYTF.

The V call is TRBV4-1, the J call TRBJ2-5; D may be TRBD1 (6 bases). Germline CDR1 is MGHRA and CDR2 is YSYEKL. CDR3 length equals 15 residues. V lost 2 bases, J lost 5 bases, and 15 bases lay in between. The CDR3, as DNA: TGCGCCAGCAGCCAAATTCAAGGGGGTCTGGAGACCCAGTACTTC. It codes for CASSQIQGGLETQYF.

The chain has TRBV7-2 and TRBJ1-5; TRBD1 agrees at 9 bases. CDR1 is SGHTA, CDR2 FQGNSA, per germline. There are 18 residues in the CDR3. The junction had 11 bases not matched to a gene; V was cut back by 4 bases and J by 1 base. The CDR3, as DNA: TGTGCCAGCAGCTCCGAAACGGGACAGGGTCGGAGCAATCAGCCCCAGCATTTT. Amino acids: CASSSETGQGRSNQPQHF.

The chain combines TRBV28 with TRBJ2-1, with 8 bases aligning to TRBD2. Germline CDR1 MDHEN, CDR2 SYDVKM. J was trimmed by 1 base and V by 10 bases; bases with no gene match: 15. The CDR3 has 17 residues. The CDR3 coding sequence is TGTGCCACCCCCCTTGGGAGCGGGGGACCGTCCTACAATGAGCAGTTCTTC. Its translation is CATPLGSGGPSYNEQFF.

This chain joins TRBV28 and TRBJ2-7; 7 nucleotides agree with TRBD2. The germline V gene has CDR1 MDHEN and CDR2 SYDVKM. The CDR3 length is 13 residues. V was pared by 8 bases and J by 0 bases, with 4 bases of the junction left unmatched. CDR3 DNA sequence: TGTGCCAGCGGAGGGACTAACTCCTACGAGCAGTACTTC. It codes for CASGGTNSYEQYF. Looking up the rest from reference TRBV28 and TRBJ2-7 gives the full variable domain: DVKVTQSSRYLVKRTGEKVFLECVQDMDHENMFWYRQDPGLGLRLIYFSYDVKMKEKGDIPEGYSVSREKKERFSLILESASTNQTSMYLCASGGTNSYEQYFGPGTRLTVT.

The V gene is TRBV21-1, the J gene TRBJ2-1; the table calls TRBD2, which could not be checked here. TRBV21-1 is shown as a pseudogene. The CDR3 extends over 14 amino acids. The CDR3 sequence is CASGQTNTVNEQFF. CDR3 nucleotides: TGTGCCAGCGGCCAAACTAATACTGTTAATGAGCAGTTCTTC.

This sequence joins TRBV29-1 and TRBJ1-1; 11 positions match TRBD1. J was trimmed by 4 bases and V by 7 bases; bases with no gene match: 5. This CDR3 comprises 13 residues. Germline assignment: CDR1 SQVTM and CDR2 ANQGSEA. The CDR3 sequence is CSGTGGAGTEAFF. The CDR3 coding sequence is TGCAGCGGGACAGGGGGCGCGGGCACTGAAGCTTTCTTT.

CDR3 in DNA: TGTGCCAGCTCCCCGGGACAGGGGATGATAACACGGCTGTTTTTT. Translating it yields CASSPGQGMITRLFF. This chain uses TRBV6-6 with TRBJ1-4; the match to TRBD1 covers 10 bases. Unmatched junction bases numbered 17, after V lost 8 bases and J lost 14 bases. This CDR3 is built from 15 residues. Germline CDR1 and CDR2: MNHNY and SVGAGI (reference sequence).

The chain links TRBV7-2 to TRBJ2-4, with 8 nucleotides matching TRBD2. The CDR3 has 17 residues. Germline V gene lookup returns CDR1 SGHTA and CDR2 FQGNSA. Trimming removed 3 bases from V and 6 bases from J; junction bases left unmatched: 13. The CDR3 reads CASSFKIVGLAGNIQYF. In nucleotides, the CDR3 is TGTGCCAGCAGCTTTAAGATAGTAGGACTAGCTGGAAACATTCAGTACTTC.

The chain couples TRBV27 to TRBJ2-2, with 7 bases aligning to TRBD1. Germline V CDR1 and CDR2: MNHEY, SMNVEV (reference sequence). CDR3 length: 15 amino acids. With V trimmed by 2 bases and J by 5 bases, 5 bases remained unmatched. CDR3 sequence reads: CASSLRGRGTGELFF. For the CDR3, the DNA is TGTGCCAGCAGTTTAAGGGGGCGAGGAACCGGGGAGCTGTTTTTT.

V is TRBV24-1 and J is TRBJ2-5, with 7 bases aligning to TRBD1. Germline CDR1 reads KGHDR; CDR2 reads SFDVKD. With V trimmed by 3 bases and J by 5 bases, 11 bases remained unmatched. The CDR3 totals 16 residues. The CDR3 bases are TGTGCCACCAGTGATGGGGCCAGACAGGGTCTCGAGACCCAGTACTTC. Protein: CATSDGARQGLETQYF.

CDR3 region: CASSYLRDTGSPLHF. Here the CDR3 DNA reads TGTGCCAGCAGTTATCTCAGGGACACTGGGTCACCCCTCCACTTT. This chain uses TRBV6-5 with TRBJ1-6; D possibly corresponds to TRBD1 (6 bases). The V end was cut by 3 bases, the J end by 10 bases, with 16 bases between. CDR1 is MNHEY, CDR2 SVGAGI, per germline. The CDR3 has 15 amino acids.

The chain is built from TRBV5-1 and TRBJ1-1; the D gene is possibly TRBD1 (5 bases). There are 15 residues in the CDR3. CDR1 is SGHRS, CDR2 YFSETQ, per germline. The germline V and J ends were trimmed by 2 bases and 0 bases, with 11 bases remaining between them. The DNA for the CDR3 is TGCGCCAGCAGCTTCAGGGCAGCCGTGAACACTGAAGCTTTCTTT. Its translation: CASSFRAAVNTEAFF.

This chain joins TRBV7-2 and TRBJ1-1, with D possibly matching TRBD1 (5 bases). Germline-derived CDR1 and CDR2 are SGHTA and FQGNSA. This CDR3 has 17 amino acids. Trimming left V 0 bases short and J 1 base short, with 15 bases between. The CDR3 DNA reads as TGTGCCAGCAGCTTAGCGCCGGCAGGGTGGGGGAACACTGAAGCTTTCTTT. Its protein is CASSLAPAGWGNTEAFF.

J is TRBJ1-1 and V is TRBV5-1; TRBD1 agrees at 7 bases. Germline values: CDR1 SGHRS, CDR2 YFSETQ. The CDR3 runs to 17 residues. The V segment lost 6 bases and the J segment 4 bases; nucleotides outside the gene matches: 18. CDR3 in amino acids: CASKTSGTGVSRTEAFF. Written as DNA, the CDR3 is TGCGCCAGCAAAACCTCTGGAACAGGGGTGAGTCGCACTGAAGCTTTCTTT. The full variable domain, rest sourced from reference TRBV5-1 and TRBJ1-1, is KAGVTQTPRYLIKTRGQQVTLSCSPISGHRSVSWYQQTPGQGLQFLFEYFSETQRNKGNFPGRFSGRQFSNSRSEMNVSTLELGDSALYLCASKTSGTGVSRTEAFFGQGTRLTVV.

The gene calls are TRBV28 and TRBJ1-1; no reliable D call. Germline assignment: CDR1 MDHEN and CDR2 SYDVKM. V shed 4 bases and J shed 2 bases, with 11 bases lying between them. This CDR3 contains 14 residues. This CDR3 is CASSSSVLNTEAFF. The CDR3 DNA follows: TGTGCCAGCAGTTCCTCAGTACTAAACACTGAAGCTTTCTTT.

The chain employs TRBV19 and TRBJ1-4; TRBD1 is a possible D gene (5 bases). This CDR3 has 17 amino acids. Between the trimmed V and J ends, which lost 4 bases and 5 bases, there was a span of 20 bases. Germline V gene data show CDR1 as LNHDA and CDR2 as SQIVND (reference sequence). CDR3 region: CASSRRDRGVSNEKLFF. Here the CDR3 DNA reads TGTGCCAGTAGTAGGAGGGACCGTGGCGTTTCAAATGAAAAACTGTTTTTT.

The chain employs TRBV27 and TRBJ1-4, with D possibly TRBD1 on 6 matching bases. From germline, CDR1 is MNHEY and CDR2 SMNVEV (reference sequence). This CDR3 comprises 14 residues. Between the trimmed V and J ends, which lost 2 bases and 7 bases, there was a span of 11 bases. The CDR3 sequence: CASSLTGKGEKLFF. CDR3 bases: TGTGCCAGCAGTTTAACAGGGAAAGGTGAAAAACTGTTTTTT.

This rearrangement joins TRBV5-3 to TRBJ1-1; D is unclear. TRBV5-3 is sorted into the ORF group, with uncertain function. CDR3 length: 11 residues. The V end lost 0 bases, the J end lost 5 bases, and 2 bases lay between the germline ends. In DNA, the CDR3 is TGTGCCAGAAGCTTGGTAACTGAAGCTTTCTTT. The encoded protein is CARSLVTEAFF.

The rearrangement joins TRBV18 to TRBJ1-6; no clear D gene. V gave up 3 bases and J gave up 7 bases, with 16 bases separating them. Germline values: CDR1 KGHSH, CDR2 LQKENI. The CDR3 sequence is 16 residues long. CDR3 sequence: CASSPIRSEANSPLHF. In DNA form, the CDR3 reads TGTGCCAGCTCACCGATCCGATCTGAGGCGAATTCACCCCTCCACTTT. Full variable domain (missing parts from reference TRBV18 and TRBJ1-6): NAGVMQNPRHLVRRRGQEARLRCSPMKGHSHVYWYRQLPEEGLKFMVYLQKENIIDESGMPKERFSAEFPKEGPSILRIQQVVRGDSAAYFCASSPIRSEANSPLHFGNGTRLTVT.

The rearrangement joins TRBV24-1 to TRBJ2-7; 8 bases are a match to TRBD1. The CDR3 totals 15 residues. V was clipped by 4 bases and J by 2 bases; unmatched bases: 6. Germline CDR1 and CDR2: KGHDR and SFDVKD. CDR3 protein: CATSDEDREAYEQYF. CDR3 DNA: TGTGCCACCAGTGACGAGGACAGGGAAGCCTACGAGCAGTACTTC.

The rearrangement joins TRBV7-6 to TRBJ2-5, with a possible D match to TRBD2 (6 bases). The germline V gene encodes CDR1 SGHVS and CDR2 FNYEAQ. Between the trimmed V and J ends, which lost 2 bases and 2 bases, there was a span of 18 bases. This CDR3 contains 17 residues. Here the CDR3 DNA reads TGTGCCAGCAGCTTATTCTCCTGGTTAGCGGAGCAAGAGACCCAGTACTTC. It is translated as CASSLFSWLAEQETQYF.

The gene calls are TRBV30 and TRBJ1-4; no definite D call. CDR1 is GTSNPN and CDR2 is SVGIG in the germline V gene (reference sequence). The length of the CDR3 is 12 residues. Trimming shortened V by 6 bases and J by 7 bases, and 12 bases separated the two germline ends. CDR3 sequence (DNA): TGTGCCTGTGATCGGTCCGTTGAAAAACTGTTTTTT. This codes for CACDRSVEKLFF.

The V call is TRBV5-6, the J call TRBJ2-3; 7 nucleotides agree with TRBD2. The CDR3 runs 14 residues. Germline loops: CDR1 SGHDT, CDR2 YYEEEE. J lost 3 bases, V lost 4 bases, and 5 bases had no gene match. In DNA, the CDR3 is TGTGCCAGCAGCGCAAGCGGGGAGACAGATACGCAGTATTTT. Translation: CASSASGETDTQYF. Together with reference TRBV5-6 and TRBJ2-3, the CDR3 gives the full variable domain: DAGVTQSPTHLIKTRGQQVTLRCSPKSGHDTVSWYQQALGQGPQFIFQYYEEEERQRGNFPDRFSGHQFPNYSSELNVNALLLGDSALYLCASSASGETDTQYFGPGTRLTVL.

The chain combines TRBV5-5 with TRBJ1-2, with 9 bases aligning to TRBD1. There are 16 residues in the CDR3. Per the germline V gene, CDR1 is SGHKS and CDR2 is YYEKEE (reference sequence). The V segment lost 4 bases and the J segment 7 bases; nucleotides outside the gene matches: 14. The CDR3 loop reads CASSRDTGQGLRGYTF. CDR3 DNA sequence: TGTGCCAGCAGCAGGGATACGGGACAGGGCCTTCGTGGCTACACCTTC.

This clone was seen only once. V usage is TRBV9 and J usage is TRBJ1-2, with D unresolved. CDR3 length equals 12 residues. The germline V gene encodes CDR1 SGDLS and CDR2 YYNGEE. Trimming removed 4 bases from V and 2 bases from J, with 6 bases in between. CDR3 in DNA: TGTGCCAGCAGCTCCCTCAACTATGGCTACACCTTC. The encoded protein is CASSSLNYGYTF.

This chain connects TRBV27 to TRBJ1-4; no firm D call. Per the germline V gene, CDR1 is MNHEY and CDR2 is SMNVEV (reference sequence). The CDR3 runs to 14 residues. V lost 6 bases and J lost 5, with 13 bases in between. CDR3 coding DNA: TGTGCCAGCAGGGGAGAGGGAGGGAATGAAAAACTGTTTTTT. It specifies CASRGEGGNEKLFF.

This clone was detected a few times. V and J are TRBV27 and TRBJ1-2; the match to TRBD1 covers 12 bases. The CDR3 is 19 residues long. Trimming removed 0 bases from V and 0 bases from J; junction bases left unmatched: 8. CDR1 and CDR2 from the germline V gene are MNHEY and SMNVEV (reference sequence). The CDR3 here is CASSLSRDRGPDSNYGYTF. The CDR3 DNA sequence: TGTGCCAGCAGTTTATCTAGGGACAGGGGGCCTGATTCTAACTATGGCTACACCTTC.